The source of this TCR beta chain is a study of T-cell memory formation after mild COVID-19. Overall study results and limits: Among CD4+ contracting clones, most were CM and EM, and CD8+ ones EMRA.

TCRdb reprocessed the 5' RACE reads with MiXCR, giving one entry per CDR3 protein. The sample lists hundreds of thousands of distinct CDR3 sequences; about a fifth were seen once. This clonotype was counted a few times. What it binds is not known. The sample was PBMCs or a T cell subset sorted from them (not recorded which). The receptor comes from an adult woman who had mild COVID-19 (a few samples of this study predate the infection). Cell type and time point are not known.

This chain's CDR3 is CSVKTDFYGYTF. CDR3 sequence (DNA): TGCAGCGTTAAGACAGACTTCTATGGCTACACCTTC. This chain joins TRBV29-1 and TRBJ1-2; a weak D match, TRBD1 (5 bases). From germline, CDR1 is SQVTM and CDR2 ANQGSEA. The CDR3 is 12 residues long. V shed 5 bases and J shed 4 bases, with 11 bases lying between them.